The 19 T cell receptor beta chains in this list originate from one sample, sequenced in a study of blood T cells in healthy people across ages. Then a second PCR, running roughly 6 to 11 cycles, was carried out with a sample-barcoded 5' primer and a J-beta primer mix. TCRdb analysed the 5' RACE reads with MiXCR anew, one entry per CDR3 protein. The data show 800,000 or so distinct CDR3 sequences, with roughly 25% seen just once and more than 3% held by the top ten. The sample also formed part of further work on T cells of mothers and their children.

The sample consisted of blood. Receptors were obtained from a boy aged 5-17 years in good health.

The chain has TRBV7-3 and TRBJ2-1, with D perhaps being TRBD1 or TRBD2 (7 bases each). CDR1 SGHTA and CDR2 FQGTGA come from the germline V gene. Trimming left V 5 bases short and J 7 bases short, with 18 bases between. This CDR3 spans 15 amino acids. CDR3: CASSPPGRGGNEQFF. The CDR3 region has the DNA TGTGCCAGCAGCCCCCCCGGCAGGGGGGGGAATGAGCAGTTCTTC.

This chain links TRBV14 with TRBJ2-5; D call uncertain. The J call may be mistaken, given a closer DNA end match to TRBJ2-7. Germline V gives CDR1 SGHDN, CDR2 FVKESK. The CDR3 is made up of 11 amino acids. CDR3 nucleotides: TGTGCCAGCAGCCAAGCCGCCGAGCAGTACTTC. Protein sequence: CASSQAAEQYF.

Concerning this clonotype: A junction boundary mismatches the germline segment, possibly from a read error. The V call is TRBV5-1, the J call TRBJ2-6; the D call may be TRBD1 or TRBD2 (5 bases each). Germline CDR1 SGHRS, CDR2 YFSETQ. The CDR3 totals 14 residues. The CDR3 reads CTSYGTAGANVLTF. CDR3 in DNA: TGCACCAGCTACGGGACCGCTGGGGCCAACGTCCTGACTTTC.

This chain connects TRBV6-2 or TRBV6-3 to TRBJ2-7; 9 nucleotides align to TRBD2. CDR1 is MNHEY and CDR2 is SVGEGT in the germline V gene. V trimming: 10 bases; J trimming: 4 bases; junction bases outside the gene matches: 11. The CDR3 has 14 residues. The CDR3 here is CATGTLAGLYEQYF. CDR3 coding DNA: TGTGCCACCGGAACCCTAGCGGGGCTTTACGAGCAGTACTTC.

The V and J genes are TRBV7-9 and TRBJ2-7; 9 nucleotides align to TRBD2. Germline V CDR1 and CDR2: SEHNR, FQNEAQ (reference sequence). The CDR3 is 16 amino acids. With V trimmed by 2 bases and J by 6 bases, 11 bases remained unmatched. The CDR3 region is CASSLTLAGVGGEQYF. The CDR3 coding sequence is TGTGCCAGCAGCTTAACCTTAGCGGGAGTCGGGGGCGAGCAGTACTTC.

This clonotype has only a few counts. The V call is TRBV12-3 or TRBV12-4, the J call TRBJ1-5; 7 bases align to TRBD1. CDR3 size: 12 residues. V lost 1 base to trimming and J lost 9 bases; unmatched junction nucleotides: 0. In DNA form, the CDR3 reads TGTGCCAGCAGTTTAGAGGGGGCGCCCCAGCATTTT. Protein product: CASSLEGAPQHF.

This clonotype was picked up a small number of times. As DNA, the CDR3 is TGCGCCAGCAGCCCAGCCGAACGGAAAACCTACGAGCAGTACTTC. This translates into CASSPAERKTYEQYF. V and J are TRBV4-1 and TRBJ2-7; the D is unclear. The CDR3 sequence is 15 residues long. Trimming took 4 bases from V and 2 from J, leaving 15 bases between them. The germline V gene encodes CDR1 MGHRA and CDR2 YSYEKL.

The rearrangement uses TRBV5-8 and TRBJ2-5; D remains unclear. The end of the DNA is better explained by TRBJ2-7, so the J call may be wrong. Germline CDR1 and CDR2: SGHTS and YDEGEE. This CDR3 is built from 16 residues. Here the CDR3 DNA reads TGTGCCAGCAGCCCGGGTTATAAGGTAAACTCCTACGAGCAGTACTTC. Translated: CASSPGYKVNSYEQYF.

This clonotype was detected only a few times. The rearrangement uses TRBV28 and TRBJ2-4; D remains unclear. CDR3 size: 13 residues. CDR1 MDHEN and CDR2 SYDVKM come from the germline V gene. The V end was cut by 8 bases, the J end by 3 bases, with 11 bases between. This CDR3 is CASERVDKNIQYF. CDR3 nucleotide sequence: TGTGCCAGCGAAAGGGTCGACAAAAACATTCAGTACTTC.

V gene TRBV10-3 combines with J gene TRBJ2-3; tentatively, D is TRBD2 (7 bases). With 2 bases removed from V and 4 bases from J, the gap between germline ends came to 16 bases. Germline V gene data show CDR1 as ENHRY and CDR2 as SYGVKD. CDR3 size: 16 residues. This CDR3 is CAISEIAGAAPDTQYF. The CDR3 nucleotides read TGTGCCATCAGTGAGATTGCGGGGGCGGCCCCAGATACGCAGTATTTT.

For this clonotype: The limits of the CDR3 on the DNA are not certain, so only TCRdb's listed CDR3 is given. This chain uses TRBV12-3 or TRBV12-4 with TRBJ2-7; TRBD1 reflects the table's D call only, with no check against the DNA. The CDR3 region is 11 residues in length, termini included. Here the CDR3 reads CASSFGAGANF.

In its sample, this clonotype was seen a few times. The chain has TRBV4-3 and TRBJ2-7, with a possible D match to TRBD2 (6 bases). Germline V gives CDR1 LGHNA, CDR2 YSLEER. The CDR3 is made up of 15 amino acids. V was pared by 0 bases and J by 2 bases, with 11 bases between. The CDR3 reads CASSQDPTGAYEQYF. CDR3 nucleotides: TGCGCCAGCAGCCAAGATCCCACGGGGGCCTACGAGCAGTACTTC.

This clonotype was observed a few times. The chain couples TRBV5-1 to TRBJ2-7; 7 positions match TRBD1. The CDR3 consists of 15 residues. Germline V gene lookup returns CDR1 SGHRS and CDR2 YFSETQ. J lost 1 base, V lost 0 bases, and 4 bases had no gene match. CDR3 DNA: TGCGCCAGCAGCTTGGCGACAGGGTGGTCCTACGAGCAGTACTTC. The encoded protein is CASSLATGWSYEQYF.

The rearrangement uses TRBV20-1 and TRBJ1-6; 11 bases line up with TRBD1. V gave up 0 bases and J gave up 9 bases; unmatched junction bases: 7. The germline V gene encodes CDR1 DFQATT and CDR2 SNEGSKA (reference sequence). The CDR3 sequence is 16 residues long. The CDR3 loop reads CSARDGRTGGSSPLHF. In nucleotides, the CDR3 is TGCAGTGCTAGAGATGGCCGGACAGGGGGCAGTTCACCCCTCCACTTT.

The table lists this clonotype with many counts. The gene calls are TRBV29-1 and TRBJ2-1, with D perhaps TRBD1 (5 bases). From germline, CDR1 is SQVTM and CDR2 ANQGSEA. Trimming took off 5 bases at V and 6 bases at J, with 5 bases between the two ends. This CDR3 region has 10 residues. DNA for the CDR3: TGCAGCGTTCAGGGCAATGAGCAGTTCTTC. This codes for CSVQGNEQFF.

The chain links TRBV5-1 to TRBJ2-1; weak D call: TRBD2 (5 bases). Germline CDR1 is SGHRS and CDR2 is YFSETQ. V was trimmed by 1 base and J by 7 bases, leaving 9 bases between them. The CDR3 spans 13 residues. The CDR3 sequence is CASSLSGINEQFF. CDR3 coding DNA: TGCGCCAGCAGCTTGTCGGGGATTAATGAGCAGTTCTTC.

This clonotype was picked up a small number of times. The V call is TRBV29-1, the J call TRBJ2-1, with 7 bases identical to TRBD2. Germline V gene lookup returns CDR1 SQVTM and CDR2 ANQGSEA. Trimming removed 5 bases from V and 0 bases from J; junction bases left unmatched: 10. The CDR3 has 16 amino acids. CDR3 in amino acids: CSVPPSRESSYNEQFF. The CDR3 region has the DNA TGCAGCGTTCCACCGTCGCGGGAGAGCTCCTACAATGAGCAGTTCTTC.

This clonotype occurred a few times. CDR3 amino acids: CSVDQGNTEAFF. The CDR3 DNA sequence: TGCAGCGTTGACCAGGGGAACACTGAAGCTTTCTTT. This chain connects TRBV29-1 to TRBJ1-1, with a tentative D call TRBD1 (5 bases). Germline V gene lookup returns CDR1 SQVTM and CDR2 ANQGSEA. This CDR3 region has 12 residues. Trimming pared 3 bases from V and 1 base from J, leaving 6 bases between.

This chain joins TRBV6-5 and TRBJ1-6; no firm D call. The CDR3 loop spans 15 amino acids. CDR1 and CDR2 (germline): MNHEY, SVGAGI. The V end was cut by 2 bases, the J end by 13 bases, with 18 bases between. This CDR3 is CASSYSRQAISPLHF. The CDR3 bases are TGTGCCAGCAGTTACAGCCGGCAGGCCATCTCGCCCCTCCACTTT.